The 5 T cell receptor beta chains in this list originate from one sample, sequenced in a study of beta chain features in type 1 diabetes. What was sequenced were expressed TCRB transcripts, since all of the isolated RNA had been reverse transcribed. Here immunoSEQ multiplex PCR was the method, and the copy in TCRdb shows in-frame clones only, minus some. Found here are 150,000 or so clones, just over 9% of them singletons; the top ten hold under 2.5%. The specimen sequenced was central memory CD4+ T cells from blood. Receptors were obtained from a woman aged 18-29 years in good health.

This rearrangement joins TRBV5-8 to TRBJ2-7; 11 bases map to TRBD1. This CDR3 is 16 amino acids long. Unmatched junction bases numbered 8, after V lost 1 base and J lost 5 bases. CDR1 is SGHTS, CDR2 YDEGEE, per germline. The CDR3 is CASSLRIGQGADEQYF. In nucleotides, the CDR3 is TGTGCCAGCAGCTTGAGGATAGGACAGGGGGCGGACGAGCAGTACTTC.

The genes are TRBV6-6 and TRBJ2-3; 8 bases fit TRBD1. CDR1 MNHNY and CDR2 SVGAGI come from the germline V gene (reference sequence). There are 14 residues in the CDR3. The V and J ends lost 5 bases and 3 bases, in that order; junction bases with no gene match: 4. In DNA, the CDR3 is TGTGCCAGCAGTCATACAGGGGGGACAGATACGCAGTATTTT. Translating it yields CASSHTGGTDTQYF.

CDR3 bases: TGTGCCAGCTGGCCCGGGGGGGCTGGGGCCAACGTCCTGACTTTC. Encoded protein: CASWPGGAGANVLTF. The chain carries TRBV7-8 and TRBJ2-6, with 8 bases that match TRBD2. The germline gives CDR1 SGHVS, CDR2 FQNEAQ. The CDR3 is 15 residues long. V lost 8 bases to trimming and J lost 2 bases; unmatched junction nucleotides: 5.

This clone was detected a few times. The chain joins TRBV11-2 to TRBJ2-5; D is perhaps TRBD2 (6 bases). Germline V lookup: CDR1 SGHAT, CDR2 FQNNGV. CDR3 length: 15 amino acids. With 0 bases removed from V and 4 bases from J, the gap between germline ends came to 12 bases. The CDR3 region has the DNA TGTGCCAGCAGCTTAGATCACCCTAGCGTAGAGACCCAGTACTTC. Its protein product is CASSLDHPSVETQYF.

Only a few counts were recorded for this clone. The V gene is TRBV2, the J gene TRBJ2-7; 7 bases match TRBD2. Germline V gives CDR1 SNHLY, CDR2 FYNNEI. The junction had 6 bases not matched to a gene; V was cut back by 4 bases and J by 3 bases. The CDR3 is 14 amino acids. In DNA form, the CDR3 reads TGTGCCAGCAGTGTTGAACTAGCGAACTACGAGCAGTACTTC. Protein product: CASSVELANYEQYF.